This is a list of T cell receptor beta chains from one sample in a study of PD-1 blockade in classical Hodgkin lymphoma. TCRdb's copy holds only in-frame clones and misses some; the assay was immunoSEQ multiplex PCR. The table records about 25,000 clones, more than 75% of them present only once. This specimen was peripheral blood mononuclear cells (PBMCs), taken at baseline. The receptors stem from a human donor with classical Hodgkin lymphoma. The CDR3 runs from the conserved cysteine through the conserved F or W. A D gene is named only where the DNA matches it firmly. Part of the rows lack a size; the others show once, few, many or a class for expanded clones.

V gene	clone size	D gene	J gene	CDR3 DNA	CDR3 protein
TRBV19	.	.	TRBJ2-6	TGTGCCAGTAGTATTGTATCGACCTCTGGGGCCAACGTCCTGACTTTC	CASSIVSTSGANVLTF
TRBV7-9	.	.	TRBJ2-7	TGTGCCAGCAGCTTAGGGGCAAGCTCCTACGAGCAGTACTTC	CASSLGASSYEQYF
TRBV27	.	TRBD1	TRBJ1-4	TGTGCCAGCAGTTTCCCGGGACAGGGGAATGAAAAACTGTTTTTT	CASSFPGQGNEKLFF
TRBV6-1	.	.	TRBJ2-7	TGTGCCAGCAATTCTGGACAGTGGGGCTCCTACGAGCAGTACTTC	CASNSGQWGSYEQYF
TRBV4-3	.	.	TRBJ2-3	TGCGCCAGCAGCCAAGAATCAGGGGGGGCAGATACGCAGTATTTT	CASSQESGGADTQYF
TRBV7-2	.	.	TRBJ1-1	TGTGCCAGCAGCTCGGGGTTAAAGAACACTGAAGCTTTCTTT	CASSSGLKNTEAFF
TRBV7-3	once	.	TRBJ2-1	TGTGCCAGCAGCTCGACGACTAGCGACAGGGGCAATGAGCAGTTCTTC	CASSSTTSDRGNEQFF
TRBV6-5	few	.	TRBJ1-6	TGTGCCAGCAGCTCCGGTCCGAATTCACCCCTCCACTTT	CASSSGPNSPLHF
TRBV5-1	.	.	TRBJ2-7	TGCGCCAGCAGCCTGGGCAGTTCTATCTCCTACGAGCAGTACTTC	CASSLGSSISYEQYF
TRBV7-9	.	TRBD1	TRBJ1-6	TGTGCCAGCAGCCTCCGGCCGACCACAGGGGCAAAAGATTCACCCCTCCACTTT	CASSLRPTTGAKDSPLHF
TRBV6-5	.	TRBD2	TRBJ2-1	TGTGCCAGCAGTTACCATAGCGGGGGGACCTACAATGAGCAGTTCTTC	CASSYHSGGTYNEQFF
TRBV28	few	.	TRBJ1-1	TGTGCCAGCTCCATTGGTGAAAGCACTGAAGCTTTCTTT	CASSIGESTEAFF
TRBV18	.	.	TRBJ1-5	TGTGCCAGCTCACCGAACGCGCGACAGACCCATCAGCCCCAGCATTTT	CASSPNARQTHQPQHF
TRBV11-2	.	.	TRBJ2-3	TGTGCCAGCAGCCAAAAACCCGCGGGGAGCACAGATACGCAGTATTTT	CASSQKPAGSTDTQYF
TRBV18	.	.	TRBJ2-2	TGTGCCAGCTCACCTATGGACAGATACACCGGGGAGCTGTTTTTT	CASSPMDRYTGELFF
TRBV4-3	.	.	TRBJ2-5	TGCGCCAGCAGCCAAGAGCCCGCCCCTCCTTCGACCCAGTACTTC	CASSQEPAPPSTQYF
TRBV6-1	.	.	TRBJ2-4	TGTGCCAGCAGTGAGCCTAGGGTGGTAGACATTCAGTACTTC	CASSEPRVVDIQYF
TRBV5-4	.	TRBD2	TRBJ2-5	TGTGCCAGCAGCCCGGGACTAGCGGGGGGAGAGACCCAGTACTTC	CASSPGLAGGETQYF
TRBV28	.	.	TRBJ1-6	TGTGCCAGCCTCACGGTCCCTTCTTCACCCCTCCACTTT	CASLTVPSSPLHF
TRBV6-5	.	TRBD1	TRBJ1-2	TGTGCCAGCAGCCCCGGGGACAGGGGGCCTCGTGGCTACACCTTC	CASSPGDRGPRGYTF
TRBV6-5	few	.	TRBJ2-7	TGTGCCAGCAGTTCCCCGTATGCATTGGGCGAGCAGTACTTC	CASSSPYALGEQYF
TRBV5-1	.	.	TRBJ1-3	TGCGCCAGCAGCTTGGCTGCAGGGATGAGCTCTGGAAACACCATATATTTT	CASSLAAGMSSGNTIYF
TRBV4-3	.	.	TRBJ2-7	TGCGCCAGCAGCCAAGATATACAGGGCCCCTACGAGCAGTACTTC	CASSQDIQGPYEQYF
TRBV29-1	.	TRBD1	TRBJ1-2	TGCAGCGTTATGAACAGGGGCGACTATGGCTACACCTTC	CSVMNRGDYGYTF
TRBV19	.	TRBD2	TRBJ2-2	TGTGCCAGTAGCTCCCCTCTAGAAAGTCACTTCTGGAGCGGGGGATCGAACACCGGGGAGCTGTTTTTT	CASSSPLESHFWSGGSNTGELFF
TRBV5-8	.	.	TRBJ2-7	TGTGCCAGCAGCTTATTCTACGAGCAGTACTTC	CASSLFYEQYF
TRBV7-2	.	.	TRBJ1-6	TGTGCCAGCAGCTTAGCGAATAATTCACCCCTCCACTTT	CASSLANNSPLHF
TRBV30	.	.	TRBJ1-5	TGTGCCTGGAGTGTTTCGGGTCCTGGTCAGCCCCAGCATTTT	CAWSVSGPGQPQHF
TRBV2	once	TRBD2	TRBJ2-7	TGTGCCAGCAATTTGGTAGCGGGGGGATACGAGCAGTACTTC	CASNLVAGGYEQYF
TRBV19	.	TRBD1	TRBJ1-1	TGTGCCAGTAGTATAGGACAGGGGGTTGAAGCTTTCTTT	CASSIGQGVEAFF
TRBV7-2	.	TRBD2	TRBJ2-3	TGTGCCAGCAGAACCAGCGGGGGCAGCACAGATACGCAGTATTTT	CASRTSGGSTDTQYF
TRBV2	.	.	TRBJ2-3	TGTGCCAGCAGTGATAGCGGAGATACGCAGTATTTT	CASSDSGDTQYF
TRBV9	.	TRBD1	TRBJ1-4	TGTGCCAGCAGCGTAGACAGGGGAGGAAATGAAAAACTGTTTTTT	CASSVDRGGNEKLFF
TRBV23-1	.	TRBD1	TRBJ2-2	TGCGCCAGCATGCGGACAGGAGCTACCGGGGAGCTGTTTTTT	CASMRTGATGELFF
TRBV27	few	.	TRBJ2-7	TGTGCCAGCAGTTTCGGGGAGACCTACGAGCAGTACTTC	CASSFGETYEQYF
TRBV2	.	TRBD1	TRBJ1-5	TGTGCCAGCGGTAGATTCGGGACAGGGGCTTCGATGATTAATCAGCCCCAGCATTTT	CASGRFGTGASMINQPQHF
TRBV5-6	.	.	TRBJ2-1	TGTGCCAGCAGCTTGGCAAGGGCCACCTACAATGAGCAGTTCTTC	CASSLARATYNEQFF
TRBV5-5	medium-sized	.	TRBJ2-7	TGTGCCAGCAGCCCCGACTTCTACGAGCAGTACTTC	CASSPDFYEQYF
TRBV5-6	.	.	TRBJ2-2	TGTGCCAGCAGCTCCGTGCGGGAGCTGTTTTTT	CASSSVRELFF
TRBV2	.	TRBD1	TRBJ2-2	TGTGCCAGCCAACAGGGGGCGGGCACCGGGGAGCTGTTTTTT	CASQQGAGTGELFF
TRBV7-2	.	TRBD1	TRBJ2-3	TGTGCCAGCGGAAGACAGGGGGCTGGAGATACGCAGTATTTT	CASGRQGAGDTQYF
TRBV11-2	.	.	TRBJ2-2	TGTGCCAGCAGCTTAGTTCGCGCAGCGAACACCGGGGAGCTGTTTTTT	CASSLVRAANTGELFF
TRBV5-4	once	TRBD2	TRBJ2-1	TGTGCCAGCAGCCCGGAGGGCGGGGGGGCACATGAGCAGTTCTTC	CASSPEGGGAHEQFF